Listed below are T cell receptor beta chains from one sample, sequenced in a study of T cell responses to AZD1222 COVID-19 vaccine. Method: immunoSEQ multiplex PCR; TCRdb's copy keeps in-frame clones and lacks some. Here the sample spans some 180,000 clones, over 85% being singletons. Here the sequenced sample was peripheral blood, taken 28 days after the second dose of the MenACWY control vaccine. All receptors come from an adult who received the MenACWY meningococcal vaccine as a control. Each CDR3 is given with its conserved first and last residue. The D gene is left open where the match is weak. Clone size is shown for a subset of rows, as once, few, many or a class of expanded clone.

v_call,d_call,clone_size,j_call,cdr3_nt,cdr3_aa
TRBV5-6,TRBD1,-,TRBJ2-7,TGTGCCAGCAGAAAGTGGACAGGGAAGAACGAGCAGTACTTC,CASRKWTGKNEQYF
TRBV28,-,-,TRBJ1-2,TGTGCCAGCAGTCCGAGGATCGAGGGCTACACCTTC,CASSPRIEGYTF
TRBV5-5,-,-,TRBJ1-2,TGTGCCAGCAGCTTGGCCCCGCGACCAGATAATGGCTACACCTTC,CASSLAPRPDNGYTF
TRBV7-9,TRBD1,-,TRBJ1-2,TGTGCCAGCAGCTTCTTAGGGGACAGGGGCGTTAACTACACCTTC,CASSFLGDRGVNYTF
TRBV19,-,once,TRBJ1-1,TGTGCCAGTAGTATAGGGGGCCGGATCACTGAAGCTTTCTTT,CASSIGGRITEAFF
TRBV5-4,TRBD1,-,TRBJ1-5,TGTGCCAGCAGCTTGCAGGGGGCAAGTCAGCCCCAGCATTTT,CASSLQGASQPQHF
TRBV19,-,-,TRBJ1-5,TGTGCCAGTAGTGTAAATCAGGGGAATCAGCCCCAGCATTTT,CASSVNQGNQPQHF
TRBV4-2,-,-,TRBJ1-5,TGTGCCAGCAGCCAAGATAGCGGGCAGCCCACTCAGCCCCAGCATTTT,CASSQDSGQPTQPQHF
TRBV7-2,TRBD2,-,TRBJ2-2,TGTGCCAGCAGCTTAGGGACTAGCCCCATCGCGGAGCTGTTTTTT,CASSLGTSPIAELFF
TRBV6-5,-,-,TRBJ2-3,TGTGCCAGCAGTTACGGGACCGAACACACAGATACGCAGTATTTT,CASSYGTEHTDTQYF
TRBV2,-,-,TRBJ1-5,TGTGCCAGCAGTGGATTCGGGGCAAATCAGCCCCAGCATTTT,CASSGFGANQPQHF
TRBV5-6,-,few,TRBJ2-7,TGTGCCAGCAGCTTGGCAGGGAGCTACGAGCAGTACTTC,CASSLAGSYEQYF
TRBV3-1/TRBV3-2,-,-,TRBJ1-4,TGTGCCAGCAGCCTACGGGGCGGCGAGAATGAAAAACTGTTTTTT,CASSLRGGENEKLFF
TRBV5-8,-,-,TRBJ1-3,TGTGCCAGCAGCATTCAGTGGAAGGGAAACACCATATATTTT,CASSIQWKGNTIYF
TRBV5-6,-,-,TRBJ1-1,TGTGCCAGCAGCCCTGACAGGCCACGGGACACTGAAGCTTTCTTT,CASSPDRPRDTEAFF